This T cell receptor (beta chain) comes out of a study of blood T cell repertoires in COVID-19. Study summary: Both acute and convalescent COVID-19 samples were obtained from the United States, Italy and Spain. PBMCs, B-cell-depleted T cells, or T cells were the source of the cDNA or gDNA that made up the material.

Original processing methods: Reference gene primer amplification in the assay estimated nucleated cell counts. Produced via immunoSEQ multiplex PCR; TCRdb's table is partial and in-frame only. D and trimming were read from the DNA, whereas the V and J calls and clone size are those reported in that table. The sample consists of under 150,000 clones, around three quarters of them appearing once. CDR3 length equals 14 residues. Germline CDR1 is KGHSH and CDR2 is LQKENI. V was pared by 5 bases and J by 1 base, with 8 bases between. Sequencing was performed on peripheral blood. This clonotype was obtained from a woman of 80 years or more with acute or convalescent COVID-19. This chain joins TRBV18 and TRBJ1-4; no definite D call. For the CDR3, the DNA is TGTGCCAGCTCAGCACAGAGAACTAATGAAAAACTGTTTTTT. Encoded protein: CASSAQRTNEKLFF.